This T cell receptor (beta chain) was captured in a study of shared clonotypes between healthy human individuals. General study points: Only blood was sampled; tissue repertoires likely differ.

Points on this clone: Antigen unknown.

The input for sorted-subset replicate PCRs was 200 ng DNA, some 30,000 T cell genomes. Profiling relied on immunoSEQ multiplex PCR, and the TCRdb table lists in-frame clones only, not all of them. The data hold over a million clones, with about 96% observed a single time. Trimming removed 5 bases from V and 7 bases from J, with 15 bases in between. CDR1 and CDR2 from the germline V gene are GTSNPN and SVGIG (reference sequence). CDR3 length: 13 residues. The rearrangement links TRBV30 to TRBJ1-5, with a tentative D call TRBD1 (6 bases). The sample taken for sequencing was naive CD4+ T cells sorted from blood. Sample subset: CD45RA+ positively selected. The receptor's source is a man younger than 40 in good health. The DNA of the CDR3 is TGTGCCTGGGAAGGACAGCTGGGCCAGCCCCAGCATTTT. Its translation is CAWEGQLGQPQHF. The full variable domain, its missing parts supplied by reference TRBV30 and TRBJ1-5, is SQTIHQWPATLVQPVGSPLSLECTVEGTSNPNLYWYRQAAGRGLQLLFYSVGIGQISSEVPQNLSASRPQDRQFILSSKKLLLSDSGFYLCAWEGQLGQPQHFGDGTRLSIL.